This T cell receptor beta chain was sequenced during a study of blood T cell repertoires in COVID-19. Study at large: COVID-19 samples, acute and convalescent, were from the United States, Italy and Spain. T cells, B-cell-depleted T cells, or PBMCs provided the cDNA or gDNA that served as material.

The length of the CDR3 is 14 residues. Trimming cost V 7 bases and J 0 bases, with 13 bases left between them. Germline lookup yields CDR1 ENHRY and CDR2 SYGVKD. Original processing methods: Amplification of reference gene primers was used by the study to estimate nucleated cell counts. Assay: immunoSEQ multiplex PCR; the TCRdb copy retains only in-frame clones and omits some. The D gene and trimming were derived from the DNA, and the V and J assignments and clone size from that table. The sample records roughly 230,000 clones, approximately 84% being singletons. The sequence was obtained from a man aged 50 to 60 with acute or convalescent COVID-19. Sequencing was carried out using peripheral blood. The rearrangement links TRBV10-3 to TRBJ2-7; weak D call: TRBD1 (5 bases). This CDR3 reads CAITDSDASYEQYF. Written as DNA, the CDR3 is TGTGCCATCACCGACAGTGATGCCTCCTACGAGCAGTACTTC.